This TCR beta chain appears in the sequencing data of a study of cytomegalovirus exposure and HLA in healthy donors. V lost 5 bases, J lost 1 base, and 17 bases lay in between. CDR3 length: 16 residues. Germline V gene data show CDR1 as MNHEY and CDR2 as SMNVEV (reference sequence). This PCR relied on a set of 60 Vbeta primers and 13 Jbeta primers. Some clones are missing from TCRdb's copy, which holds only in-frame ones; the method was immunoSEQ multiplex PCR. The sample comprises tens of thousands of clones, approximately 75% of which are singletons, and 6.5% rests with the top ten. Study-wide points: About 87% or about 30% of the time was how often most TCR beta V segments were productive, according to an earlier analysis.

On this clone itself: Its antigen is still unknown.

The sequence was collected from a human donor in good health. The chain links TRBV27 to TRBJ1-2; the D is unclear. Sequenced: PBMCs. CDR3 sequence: CASSPLRTGNNYGYTF. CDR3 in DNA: TGTGCCAGCAGTCCCCTCAGGACGGGAAATAACTATGGCTACACCTTC.